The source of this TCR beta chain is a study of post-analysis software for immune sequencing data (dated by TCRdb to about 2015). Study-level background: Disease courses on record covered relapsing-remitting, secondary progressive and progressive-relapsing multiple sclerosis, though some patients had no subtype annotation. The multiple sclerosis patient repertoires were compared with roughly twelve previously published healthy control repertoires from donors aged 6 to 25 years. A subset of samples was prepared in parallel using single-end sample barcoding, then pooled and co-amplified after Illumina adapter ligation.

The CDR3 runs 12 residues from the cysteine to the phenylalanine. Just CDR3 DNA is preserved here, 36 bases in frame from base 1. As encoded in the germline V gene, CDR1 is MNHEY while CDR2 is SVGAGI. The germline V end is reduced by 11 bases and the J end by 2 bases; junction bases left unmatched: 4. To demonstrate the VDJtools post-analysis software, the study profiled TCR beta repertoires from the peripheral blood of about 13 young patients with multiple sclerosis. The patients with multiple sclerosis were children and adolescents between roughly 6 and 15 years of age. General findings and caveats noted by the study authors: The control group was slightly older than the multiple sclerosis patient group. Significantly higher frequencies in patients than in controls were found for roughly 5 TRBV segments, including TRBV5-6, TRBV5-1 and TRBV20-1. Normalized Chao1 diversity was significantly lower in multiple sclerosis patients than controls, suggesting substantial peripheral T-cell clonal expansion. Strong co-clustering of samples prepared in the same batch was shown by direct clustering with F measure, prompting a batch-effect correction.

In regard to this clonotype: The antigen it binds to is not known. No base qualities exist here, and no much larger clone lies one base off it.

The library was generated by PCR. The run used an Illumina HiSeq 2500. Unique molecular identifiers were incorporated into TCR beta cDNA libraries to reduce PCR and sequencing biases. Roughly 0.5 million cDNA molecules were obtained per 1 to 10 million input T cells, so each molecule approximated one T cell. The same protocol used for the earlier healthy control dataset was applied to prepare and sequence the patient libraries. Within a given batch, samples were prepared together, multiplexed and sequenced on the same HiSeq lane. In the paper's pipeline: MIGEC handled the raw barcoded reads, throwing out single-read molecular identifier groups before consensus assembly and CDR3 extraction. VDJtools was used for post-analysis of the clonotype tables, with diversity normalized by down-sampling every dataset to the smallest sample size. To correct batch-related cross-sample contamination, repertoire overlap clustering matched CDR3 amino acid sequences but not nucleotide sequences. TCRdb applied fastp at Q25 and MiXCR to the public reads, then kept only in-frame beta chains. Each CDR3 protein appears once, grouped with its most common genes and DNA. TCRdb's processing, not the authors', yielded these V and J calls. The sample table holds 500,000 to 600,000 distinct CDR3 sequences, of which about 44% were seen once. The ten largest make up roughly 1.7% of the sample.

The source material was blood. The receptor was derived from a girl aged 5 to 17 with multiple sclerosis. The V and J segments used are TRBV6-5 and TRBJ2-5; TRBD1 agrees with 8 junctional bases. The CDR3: CAVGQVQETQYF. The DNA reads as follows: TGTGCCGTGGGACAGGTTCAAGAGACCCAGTACTTC.